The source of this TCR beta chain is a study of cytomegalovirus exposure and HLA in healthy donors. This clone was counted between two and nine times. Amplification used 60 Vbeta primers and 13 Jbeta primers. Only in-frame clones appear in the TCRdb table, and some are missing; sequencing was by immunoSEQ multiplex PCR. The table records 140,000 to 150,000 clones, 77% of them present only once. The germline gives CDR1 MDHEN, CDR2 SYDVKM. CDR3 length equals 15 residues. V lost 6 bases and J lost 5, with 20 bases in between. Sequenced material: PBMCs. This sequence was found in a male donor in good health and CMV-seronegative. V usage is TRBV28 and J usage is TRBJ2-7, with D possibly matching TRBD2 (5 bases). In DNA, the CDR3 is TGTGCCAGCAGCAAGGAGGCTGCTGTCACCCACGAGCAGTACTTC. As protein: CASSKEAAVTHEQYF.